Each of the 18 T cell receptor beta chains below was sequenced from the same sample in a study of T-cell memory formation after mild COVID-19. TCRdb ran MiXCR on the 5' RACE reads and lists one entry per CDR3 protein. The sample holds around 400,000 distinct CDR3 sequences, less than 25% seen once. Sample: PBMCs or a T cell subset sorted from them (not recorded which). The receptors come from an adult woman who had mild COVID-19 (a few samples of this study predate the infection). Cell type and time point are not known.

The chain uses TRBV6-6 and TRBJ1-2, with a possible D match to TRBD1 (6 bases). CDR3 length: 14 amino acids. V lost 5 bases and J lost 2, with 12 bases in between. Germline V gene data show CDR1 as MNHNY and CDR2 as SVGAGI (reference sequence). CDR3 coding DNA: TGTGCCAGCAGTGATGTGACAGGAAACTATGGCTACACCTTC. Translation gives CASSDVTGNYGYTF.

V is TRBV7-9 and J is TRBJ1-1, with a weak D call TRBD1 (6 bases). Germline CDR1 is SEHNR and CDR2 is FQNEAQ (reference sequence). This CDR3 spans 14 amino acids. Trimming pared 1 base from V and 6 bases from J, leaving 12 bases between. CDR3 amino acids: CASSLGRGGAEAFF. The CDR3 coding sequence is TGTGCCAGCAGCTTAGGCAGGGGAGGGGCTGAAGCTTTCTTT. Full variable domain (missing parts from reference TRBV7-9 and TRBJ1-1): DTGVSQNPRHKITKRGQNVTFRCDPISEHNRLYWYRQTLGQGPEFLTYFQNEAQLEKSRLLSDRFSAERPKGSFSTLEIQRTEQGDSAMYLCASSLGRGGAEAFFGQGTRLTVV.

The CDR3 spells CASSVQGRQSPYEQYF. As DNA, the CDR3 is TGTGCCAGCAGCGTCCAGGGGAGGCAGAGCCCTTACGAGCAGTACTTC. The chain recombines TRBV9 with TRBJ2-7; D is possibly TRBD1 or TRBD2 (6 bases each). V was cut by 2 bases and J by 4 bases, with 19 bases left in between. The CDR3 extends over 16 amino acids. Germline-derived CDR1 and CDR2 are SGDLS and YYNGEE.

V usage is TRBV4-3 and J usage is TRBJ2-5; D might be TRBD1 (6 bases). There are 17 residues in the CDR3. V was clipped by 0 bases and J by 2 bases, with 16 bases between them. The germline V gene has CDR1 LGHNA and CDR2 YSLEER. The CDR3 loop is CASSQDTGTHRQETQYF. The DNA for the CDR3 is TGCGCCAGCAGCCAAGATACAGGGACCCACAGACAAGAGACCCAGTACTTC.

This sequence joins TRBV24-1 and TRBJ2-5; maybe TRBD1 (6 bases). The germline CDR1 and CDR2 sequences are KGHDR and SFDVKD. The length of the CDR3 is 14 residues. V lost 4 bases to trimming and J lost 2 bases, with 10 bases between them. The CDR3 reads CATSERTVQETQYF. CDR3 DNA: TGTGCCACCAGTGAAAGGACAGTTCAAGAGACCCAGTACTTC.

The rearrangement uses TRBV12-3 or TRBV12-4 and TRBJ1-6; weak D call: TRBD1 (5 bases). This CDR3 has 15 amino acids. Trimming took off 5 bases at V and 10 bases at J, with 18 bases between the two ends. DNA of the CDR3: TGTGCCAGCAGTCGTGGGGGAGCTCGGGTATCACCCCTCCACTTT. Translated, it gives CASSRGGARVSPLHF.

The rearrangement links TRBV29-1 to TRBJ2-7; the D is unclear. Trimming took 1 base from V and 6 from J, leaving 10 bases between them. The germline gives CDR1 SQVTM, CDR2 ANQGSEA. CDR3 length equals 12 residues. The CDR3 DNA sequence: TGCAGCGTTGAAGTCCCAGGTGGCGAGCAGTACTTC. Encoded protein: CSVEVPGGEQYF.

This clonotype occurred a few times. The rearrangement uses TRBV5-1 and TRBJ1-1, with TRBD1 matching over 7 bases. Germline trimming cut 0 bases from V and 1 base from J; bases unmatched to any gene: 3. CDR3 length: 15 amino acids. Germline assignment: CDR1 SGHRS and CDR2 YFSETQ. The CDR3 here is CASSLAGQANTEAFF. As DNA, the CDR3 is TGCGCCAGCAGCTTGGCCGGACAGGCGAACACTGAAGCTTTCTTT.

The V call is TRBV7-3, the J call TRBJ2-2; D is unclear. CDR1 is SGHTA and CDR2 is FQGTGA in the germline V gene. V lost 3 bases to trimming and J lost 5 bases, with 4 bases between them. The CDR3 sequence is 12 residues long. The CDR3 coding sequence is TGTGCCAGCAGCTTCTTTACCGGGGAGCTGTTTTTT. Residues: CASSFFTGELFF.

The chain joins TRBV28 to TRBJ2-4; D perhaps matches TRBD2 (6 bases). Germline loops: CDR1 MDHEN, CDR2 SYDVKM. V was cut by 10 bases and J by 3 bases, with 19 bases left in between. The CDR3 spans 15 residues. The CDR3 nucleotides are TGTGCCACCAGATCCGGAGGGACCCACAAAAACATTCAGTACTTC. Translation gives CATRSGGTHKNIQYF.

This rearrangement joins TRBV20-1 to TRBJ1-1; a possible D gene is TRBD1 (6 bases). Germline V gives CDR1 DFQATT, CDR2 SNEGSKA (reference sequence). V was clipped by 3 bases and J by 8 bases, with 13 bases between them. This CDR3 region has 12 residues. Written as DNA, the CDR3 is TGCAGTGCTAGTAGGCCCGGGACAGAAGCTTTCTTT. Translated, it gives CSASRPGTEAFF.

The chain carries TRBV10-3 and TRBJ1-5; tentatively, D is TRBD1 (6 bases). Between the trimmed V and J ends, which lost 4 bases and 4 bases, there was a span of 11 bases. CDR3 length: 14 amino acids. Germline V gives CDR1 ENHRY, CDR2 SYGVKD. CDR3 amino acids: CAISGTGTNQPQHF. CDR3 bases: TGTGCCATCAGTGGTACAGGGACGAATCAGCCCCAGCATTTT.

The J gene is TRBJ1-1, the V gene TRBV7-9; D might be TRBD1 (5 bases). Germline CDR1 SEHNR, CDR2 FQNEAQ (reference sequence). The CDR3 covers 11 residues. V lost 4 bases to trimming and J lost 10 bases, with 10 bases between them. Here the CDR3 reads CASSSGLGAFF. For the CDR3, the DNA is TGTGCCAGCAGCTCAGGGCTTGGAGCTTTCTTT.

The chain carries TRBV7-6 and TRBJ2-7; D remains ambiguous. The V end was cut by 5 bases, the J end by 0 bases, with 11 bases between. Germline V lookup: CDR1 SGHVS, CDR2 FNYEAQ. The CDR3 length is 14 residues. CDR3 amino acids: CASSQSTSSYEQYF. The CDR3 DNA follows: TGTGCCAGCAGCCAATCGACAAGCTCCTACGAGCAGTACTTC.

The chain has TRBV5-1 and TRBJ1-3, with 8 bases identical to TRBD1. Looked up from germline, CDR1 is SGHRS and CDR2 is YFSETQ. The CDR3 loop spans 15 amino acids. V was pared by 6 bases and J by 4 bases, with 9 bases of the junction left unmatched. Written as DNA, the CDR3 is TGCGCCAGCACCGCGGGGACAGGATACGGAAACACCATATATTTT. This translates into CASTAGTGYGNTIYF.

CDR3 sequence: CASSSTGGDHTEAFF. The CDR3 DNA sequence: TGTGCCAGCAGTTCGACAGGGGGCGACCACACTGAAGCTTTCTTT. The genes are TRBV6-6 and TRBJ1-1, with 10 bases identical to TRBD1. CDR1 is MNHNY and CDR2 is SVGAGI in the germline V gene (reference sequence). The CDR3 runs to 15 residues. V lost 4 bases to trimming and J lost 3 bases; unmatched junction nucleotides: 5.

J is TRBJ2-1 and V is TRBV7-2; 12 bases agree with TRBD2. Germline loops: CDR1 SGHTA, CDR2 FQGNSA. Trimming at V came to 5 bases and at J to 8 bases, leaving 10 bases not matched to a gene. This CDR3 region has 16 residues. As DNA, the CDR3 is TGTGCCAGCAGCCCAAGACTAGCGGGGGACGAGGATGAGCAGTTCTTC. It is translated as CASSPRLAGDEDEQFF. The full variable domain, with the rest looked up from reference TRBV7-2 and TRBJ2-1, is GAGVSQSPSNKVTEKGKDVELRCDPISGHTALYWYRQSLGQGLEFLIYFQGNSAPDKSGLPSDRFSAERTGGSVSTLTIQRTQQEDSAVYLCASSPRLAGDEDEQFFGPGTRLTVL.

The rearrangement joins TRBV10-3 to TRBJ1-3; the D gene is possibly TRBD1 (5 bases). The CDR3 has 14 amino acids. Between the trimmed V and J ends, which lost 6 bases and 0 bases, there was a span of 9 bases. Per germline, CDR1 ENHRY and CDR2 SYGVKD. CDR3 in amino acids: CAISEDSSGNTIYF. The CDR3 nucleotides read TGTGCCATCAGCGAAGACAGCTCTGGAAACACCATATATTTT.